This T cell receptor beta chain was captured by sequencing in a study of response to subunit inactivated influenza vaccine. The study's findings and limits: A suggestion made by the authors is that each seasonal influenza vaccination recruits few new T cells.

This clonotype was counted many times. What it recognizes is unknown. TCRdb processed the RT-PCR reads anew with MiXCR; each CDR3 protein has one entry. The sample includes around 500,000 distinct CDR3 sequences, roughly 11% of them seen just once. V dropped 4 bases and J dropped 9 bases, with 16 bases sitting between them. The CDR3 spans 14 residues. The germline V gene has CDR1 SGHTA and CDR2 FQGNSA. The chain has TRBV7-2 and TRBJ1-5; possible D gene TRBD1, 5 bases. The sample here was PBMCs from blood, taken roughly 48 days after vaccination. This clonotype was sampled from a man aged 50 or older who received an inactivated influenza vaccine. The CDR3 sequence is CASSSGPGGAPQHF. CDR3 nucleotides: TGTGCCAGCAGCTCAGGACCGGGAGGGGCGCCCCAGCATTTT.